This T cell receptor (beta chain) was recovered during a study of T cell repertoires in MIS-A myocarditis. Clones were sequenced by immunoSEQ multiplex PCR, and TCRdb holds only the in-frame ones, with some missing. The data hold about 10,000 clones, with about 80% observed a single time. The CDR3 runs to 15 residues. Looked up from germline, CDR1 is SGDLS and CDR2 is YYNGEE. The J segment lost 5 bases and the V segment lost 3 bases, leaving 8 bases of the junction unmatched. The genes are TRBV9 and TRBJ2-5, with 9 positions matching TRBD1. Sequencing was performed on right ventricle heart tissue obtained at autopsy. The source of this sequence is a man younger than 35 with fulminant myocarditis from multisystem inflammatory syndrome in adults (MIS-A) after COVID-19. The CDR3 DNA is TGTGCCAGCAGCGCAGGACAGGGGCTTTGGGAGACCCAGTACTTC. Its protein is CASSAGQGLWETQYF.